This T cell receptor (beta chain) derives from a study of cytomegalovirus exposure and HLA in healthy donors. Overall study: The study placed roughly four fifths of its roughly 400 genotyped donors in the Caucasian-associated ancestry cluster.

Germline lookup yields CDR1 KGHSH and CDR2 LQKENI. The CDR3 runs 16 residues. The junction had 3 bases not matched to a gene; V was cut back by 4 bases and J by 2 bases. The primer mix had 60 Vbeta and 13 Jbeta primers. Using immunoSEQ multiplex PCR, the repertoire was profiled, and TCRdb retains in-frame clones only, with some absent. The profile shows over 150,000 clones, over 70% of them singletons. The TCR was taken from a man aged 30 to 45 in good health and CMV-seronegative. This chain joins TRBV18 and TRBJ2-3, with 13 bases that match TRBD2. Material: PBMCs. The CDR3 coding sequence is TGTGCCAGCTCACGGGGGACTAGCGGGGTCACAGATACGCAGTATTTT. Translation: CASSRGTSGVTDTQYF.